This is a list of T cell receptor beta chains from one sample in a study of T cell changes during pregnancy in multiple sclerosis. Profiling relied on immunoSEQ multiplex PCR, and the TCRdb table lists in-frame clones only, not all of them. The sample lists some 50,000 clones; almost 95% were seen once. This material consisted of peripheral blood, taken after pregnancy. Source of these receptors: a female donor with multiple sclerosis, enrolled in a pregnancy study. The CDR3 runs from the conserved cysteine through the conserved F or W. The D gene is left open where the match is weak. Only some rows state a clone size, as once, few, many or a class for expanded clones.

clone_size j_call d_call v_call cdr3_nt cdr3_aa
few TRBJ2-7 - TRBV13 TGTGCCAGCAGCTCAGACCGACAAGACGAGCAGTACTTC CASSSDRQDEQYF
- TRBJ2-3 TRBD1 TRBV11-3 TGTGCCAGCAGCCGCGGGACAGGTAGCACAGATACGCAGTATTTT CASSRGTGSTDTQYF
- TRBJ1-5 - TRBV18 TGTGCCAGCTCACCCTCTCCAGATAGCAATCAGCCCCAGCATTTT CASSPSPDSNQPQHF
- TRBJ2-7 TRBD1 TRBV27 TGTGCCAGCAGTTTATCGGAGGGACAGGGTAAATCCTACGAGCAGTACTTC CASSLSEGQGKSYEQYF
- TRBJ1-2 - TRBV6-5 TGTGCCAGCAGTTCCCAACTCTATGGCTACACCTTC CASSSQLYGYTF
- TRBJ2-5 - TRBV19 TGTGCCAGTAGTAGGGGACAAGGTGAGACCCAGTACTTC CASSRGQGETQYF
- TRBJ2-3 TRBD2 TRBV7-3 TGTGCCAGCAGCTCAGGACTAGCGGGGCACCCTAGCACAGATACGCAGTATTTT CASSSGLAGHPSTDTQYF
- TRBJ1-2 TRBD1 TRBV6-5 TGTGCCAGCAGTTACGCGGGGACAGGGAATGGCTACACCTTC CASSYAGTGNGYTF
- TRBJ1-5 - TRBV19 TGTGCCAGTAGTTACTTTAAATATAGCAATCAGCCCCAGCATTTT CASSYFKYSNQPQHF
- TRBJ2-1 TRBD2 TRBV4-2 TGTGCCAGCAGCCAACGGACTAGCGGGGGGGTAGGTGAGCAGTTCTTC CASSQRTSGGVGEQFF
- TRBJ1-3 TRBD1 TRBV7-2 TGTGCCAGCAGCTTCGGGACAGGGAGCTCTGGAAACACCATATATTTT CASSFGTGSSGNTIYF
- TRBJ2-5 - TRBV9 TGTGCCAGCAGCGTAGCGGCAGGGTCCCAAGAGACCCAGTACTTC CASSVAAGSQETQYF
- TRBJ2-7 - TRBV5-1 TGCGCCAGCAGCTTGGTCGTTTCGGGGAACTACGAGCAGTACTTC CASSLVVSGNYEQYF
- TRBJ2-1 - TRBV10-2 TGCGCCAGCACGACAGTAAATGAGCAGTTCTTC CASTTVNEQFF
- TRBJ2-1 TRBD2 TRBV4-2 TGTGCCAGCAGCCAAGCGCTAGCGGGGATGGGGAATGAGCAGTTCTTC CASSQALAGMGNEQFF
- TRBJ1-6 - TRBV30 TGTGCCTGTCACAGGGAATATAATTCACCCCTCCACTTT CACHREYNSPLHF
- TRBJ2-7 - TRBV4-1 TGCGCCAGCAGCCAAGCCCCCTCGAGGCGCTACGAGCAGTACTTC CASSQAPSRRYEQYF
- TRBJ1-2 - TRBV7-2 TGTGCCAGCAGCTTATTGACTGACTATGGCTACACCTTC CASSLLTDYGYTF
- TRBJ2-3 TRBD2 TRBV11-2 TGTGCCAGCAGCTTAGAGGCGGGGGGGCCAGGTACGCAGTATTTT CASSLEAGGPGTQYF
- TRBJ1-2 TRBD1 TRBV4-2 TGTGCCAGCAGCCGACAGGGGGCGGGTGGCTACACCTTC CASSRQGAGGYTF
once TRBJ1-1 TRBD1 TRBV10-3 TGTGCCATCAGTGAGCATCAAGGGACAGGGGTCCACACTGAAGCTTTCTTT CAISEHQGTGVHTEAFF
- TRBJ1-5 - TRBV23-1 TGCGCCAGCACCCTGGGGGCCAATCAGCCCCAGCATTTT CASTLGANQPQHF
- TRBJ2-1 TRBD1 TRBV5-8 TGTGCCAGCAGCTCGAGGGGGACAGATTCCTACAATGAGCAGTTCTTC CASSSRGTDSYNEQFF
once TRBJ1-1 TRBD1 TRBV11-2 TGTGCCAGCAGCTTCCTAGGGGGCAGGGCTTTCTTT CASSFLGGRAFF
- TRBJ2-7 - TRBV7-2 TGTGCCAGCACTAGGGTTGGGGGGGCGGTGAGCGAGCAGTACTTC CASTRVGGAVSEQYF
- TRBJ1-2 TRBD1 TRBV19 TGTGCCAGCACACCAGGGACAGAGGTCTATGGCTACACCTTC CASTPGTEVYGYTF
- TRBJ1-1 - TRBV5-5 TGTGCCAGCAGCTTTTCAACAGGGCCGGCGGGCACTGAAGCTTTCTTT CASSFSTGPAGTEAFF
- TRBJ2-5 TRBD2 TRBV4-2 TGTGCCAGCAGCCGCGGAGGACTAGCGGGGGATCAAGAGACCCAGTACTTC CASSRGGLAGDQETQYF
- TRBJ1-3 - TRBV18 TGTGCCAGCTCACTGGTGCTAAGCTCTGGAAACACCATATATTTT CASSLVLSSGNTIYF
- TRBJ2-2 TRBD1 TRBV7-3 TGTGCCAGCGCCGGGACAGGGGGCTCGTCGAACACCGGGGAGCTGTTTTTT CASAGTGGSSNTGELFF
- TRBJ2-2 - TRBV6-5 TGTGCCAGCAGTTACTTCAGGGGGGAAGGCACCGGGGAGCTGTTTTTT CASSYFRGEGTGELFF
once TRBJ2-5 - TRBV18 TGTGCCAGCTCACCACCGGGGCCCGTCCTAGAGACCCAGTACTTC CASSPPGPVLETQYF
- TRBJ2-7 - TRBV5-1 TGCGCCAGCAGCTTGGGGCGGGAGCAGTACTTC CASSLGREQYF
few TRBJ1-1 TRBD1 TRBV7-2 TGTGCCAGCAGCTTAGCAGGCCAGGGGGACCTTGAAGCTTTCTTT CASSLAGQGDLEAFF
- TRBJ2-4 - TRBV19 TGTGCCAGTAGTGTACAGGGAGACATTCAGTACTTC CASSVQGDIQYF
once TRBJ2-2 - TRBV29-1 TGCAGCGTTGAAGGGGCTACCACCGGGGAGCTGTTTTTT CSVEGATTGELFF
- TRBJ1-2 - TRBV19 TGTGCCAGTAGTGCTACGGGAACGCCCGCTAACTATGGCTACACCTTC CASSATGTPANYGYTF
- TRBJ1-6 TRBD1 TRBV7-9 TGTGCCAGCAGCTTCCGGGACAGGGGTGAACCCCTCCACTTT CASSFRDRGEPLHF
- TRBJ2-1 - TRBV4-2 TGTGCCAGCAGCCAAGATATGGAGTCCCTCTCCTACAATGAGCAGTTCTTC CASSQDMESLSYNEQFF
- TRBJ1-2 TRBD1 TRBV7-2 TGTGCCAGCAGCCTAGGACAGGGGGCAGGTGGCTACACCTTC CASSLGQGAGGYTF
- TRBJ2-5 - TRBV18 TGTGCCAGCTCACCACTAGCACAGGATCCCAAAGTGACCCAGTACTTC CASSPLAQDPKVTQYF
- TRBJ2-6 TRBD2 TRBV7-2 TGTGCCAGCAGCGTCCTAGCGGGGGGGTTGGGCTCTGGGGCCAACGTCCTGACTTTC CASSVLAGGLGSGANVLTF
- TRBJ2-3 TRBD2 TRBV7-3 TGTGCCAGCAGCTTAAGACTAGCGGGGGGTGATACGCAGTATTTT CASSLRLAGGDTQYF
- TRBJ1-3 - TRBV25-1 TGTGCCAGCAGTGATACATTTGCAGGCGGAAACACCATATATTTT CASSDTFAGGNTIYF
- TRBJ1-3 - TRBV6-1 TGTGCCACTAGATCCGGGACATCTGGAAACACCATATATTTT CATRSGTSGNTIYF
- TRBJ1-2 TRBD1 TRBV9 TGTGCCAGCACCAAGGGGGCGACAGGGTTCCTCTATGGCTACACCTTC CASTKGATGFLYGYTF
- TRBJ1-5 - TRBV10-3 TGTGCCATCAGTGAGACGTTACAGAGTCAGCCCCAGCATTTT CAISETLQSQPQHF
- TRBJ2-3 - TRBV2 TGTGCCAGCTCTTTAACTTTCACAGATACGCAGTATTTT CASSLTFTDTQYF
- TRBJ1-5 - TRBV18 TGTGCCAGCTCACCAGGGGGGGGTCAGCCCCAGCATTTT CASSPGGGQPQHF
- TRBJ1-4 - TRBV7-9 TGTGCCAGCAGCTCCGGCAGGGTAATGGCGAATGAAAAACTGTTTTTT CASSSGRVMANEKLFF